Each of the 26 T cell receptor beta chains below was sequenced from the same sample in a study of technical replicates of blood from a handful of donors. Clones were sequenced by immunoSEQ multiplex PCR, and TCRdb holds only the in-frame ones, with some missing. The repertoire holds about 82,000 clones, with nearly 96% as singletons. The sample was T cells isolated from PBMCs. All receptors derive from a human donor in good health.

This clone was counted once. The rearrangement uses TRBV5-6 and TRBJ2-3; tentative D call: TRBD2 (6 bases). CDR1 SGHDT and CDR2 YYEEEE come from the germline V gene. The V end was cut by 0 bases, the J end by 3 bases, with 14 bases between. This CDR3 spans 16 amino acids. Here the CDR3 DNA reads TGTGCCAGCAGCTTGGTATACTACCGGGGGACAGATACGCAGTATTTT. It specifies CASSLVYYRGTDTQYF.

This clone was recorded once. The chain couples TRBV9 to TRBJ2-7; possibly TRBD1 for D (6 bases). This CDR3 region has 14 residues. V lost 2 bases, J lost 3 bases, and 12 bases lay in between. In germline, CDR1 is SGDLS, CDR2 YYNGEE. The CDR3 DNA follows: TGTGCCAGCAGCGTCGGAGGACAGAGCTACGAGCAGTACTTC. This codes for CASSVGGQSYEQYF.

This CDR3 reads CASSSTGGIYEQYF. The DNA for the CDR3 is TGTGCCAGCAGTTCGACAGGGGGCATTTACGAGCAGTACTTC. This chain connects TRBV6-1 to TRBJ2-7, with TRBD1 matching over 10 bases. Germline CDR1 and CDR2: MNHNS and SASEGT. Trimming removed 5 bases from V and 4 bases from J; junction bases left unmatched: 5. The CDR3 runs to 14 residues.

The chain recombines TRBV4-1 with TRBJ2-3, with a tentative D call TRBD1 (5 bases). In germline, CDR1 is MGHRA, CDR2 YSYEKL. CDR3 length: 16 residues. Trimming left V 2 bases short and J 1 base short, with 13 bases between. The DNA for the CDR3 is TGCGCCAGCAGCCAAAGCCTAACCAGGGGCACAGATACGCAGTATTTT. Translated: CASSQSLTRGTDTQYF.

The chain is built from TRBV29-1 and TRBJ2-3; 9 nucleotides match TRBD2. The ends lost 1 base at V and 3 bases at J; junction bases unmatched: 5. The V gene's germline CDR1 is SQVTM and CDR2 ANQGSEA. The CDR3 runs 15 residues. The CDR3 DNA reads TGCAGCGTTGAAGGAGGGAGCGGGAGGACAGATACGCAGTATTTT. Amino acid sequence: CSVEGGSGRTDTQYF.

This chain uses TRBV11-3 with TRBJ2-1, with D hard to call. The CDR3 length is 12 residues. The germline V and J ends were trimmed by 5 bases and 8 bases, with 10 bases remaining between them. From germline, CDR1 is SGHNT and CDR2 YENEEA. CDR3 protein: CASSLLGDEQFF. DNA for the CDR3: TGTGCCAGCAGCCTGCTAGGCGATGAGCAGTTCTTC.

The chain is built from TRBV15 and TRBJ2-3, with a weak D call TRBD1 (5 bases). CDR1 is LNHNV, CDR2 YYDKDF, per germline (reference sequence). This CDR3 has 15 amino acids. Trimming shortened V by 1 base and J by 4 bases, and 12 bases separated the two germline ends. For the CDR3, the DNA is TGTGCCACCAGCAGAGGAACAGGAGTTGCAGATACGCAGTATTTT. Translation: CATSRGTGVADTQYF.

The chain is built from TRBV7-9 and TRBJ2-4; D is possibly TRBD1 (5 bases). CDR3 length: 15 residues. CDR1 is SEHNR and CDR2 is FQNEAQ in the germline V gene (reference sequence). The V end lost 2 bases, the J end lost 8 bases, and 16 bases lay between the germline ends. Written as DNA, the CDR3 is TGTGCCAGCAGCTTATTTCTGGACATCCTAGACATTCAGTACTTC. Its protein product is CASSLFLDILDIQYF.

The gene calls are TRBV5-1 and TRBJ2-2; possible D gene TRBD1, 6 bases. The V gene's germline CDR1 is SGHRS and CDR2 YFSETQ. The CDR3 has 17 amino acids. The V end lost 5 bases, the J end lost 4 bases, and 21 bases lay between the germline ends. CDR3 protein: CASRPNSGEYSTGELFF. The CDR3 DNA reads TGCGCCAGCAGACCCAACTCAGGGGAATACAGCACCGGGGAGCTGTTTTTT.

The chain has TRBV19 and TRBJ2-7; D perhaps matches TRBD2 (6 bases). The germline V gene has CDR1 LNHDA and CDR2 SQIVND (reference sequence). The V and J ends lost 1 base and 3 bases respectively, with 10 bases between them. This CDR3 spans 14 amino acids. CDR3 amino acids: CASSIGGGLYEQYF. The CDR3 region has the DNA TGTGCCAGTAGTATAGGCGGAGGGCTCTACGAGCAGTACTTC.

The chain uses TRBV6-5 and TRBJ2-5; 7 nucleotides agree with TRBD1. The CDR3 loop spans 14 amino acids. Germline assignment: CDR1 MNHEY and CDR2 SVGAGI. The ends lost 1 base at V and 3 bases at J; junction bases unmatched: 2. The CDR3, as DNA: TGTGCCAGCAGTTACTGGGGGACAGAAGAGACCCAGTACTTC. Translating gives CASSYWGTEETQYF.

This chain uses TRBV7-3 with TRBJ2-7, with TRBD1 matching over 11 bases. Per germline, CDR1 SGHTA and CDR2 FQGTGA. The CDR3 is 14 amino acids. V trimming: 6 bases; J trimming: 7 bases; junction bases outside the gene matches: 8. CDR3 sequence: CASRRDRGEGEQYF. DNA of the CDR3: TGTGCCAGCAGGAGGGACAGGGGGGAAGGTGAGCAGTACTTC.

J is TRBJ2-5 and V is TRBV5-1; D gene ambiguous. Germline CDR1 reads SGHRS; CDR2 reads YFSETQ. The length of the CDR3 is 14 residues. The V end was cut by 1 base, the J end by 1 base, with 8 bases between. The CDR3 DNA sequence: TGCGCCAGCAGCTTGTTGCAGTCCCAAGAGACCCAGTACTTC. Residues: CASSLLQSQETQYF.

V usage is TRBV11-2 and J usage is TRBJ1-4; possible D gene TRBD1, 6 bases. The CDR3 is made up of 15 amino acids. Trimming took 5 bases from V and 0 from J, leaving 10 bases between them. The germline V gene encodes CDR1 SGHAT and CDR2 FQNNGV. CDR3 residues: CASSRAGATNEKLFF. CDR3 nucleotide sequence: TGTGCCAGCAGCCGAGCAGGGGCAACTAATGAAAAACTGTTTTTT.

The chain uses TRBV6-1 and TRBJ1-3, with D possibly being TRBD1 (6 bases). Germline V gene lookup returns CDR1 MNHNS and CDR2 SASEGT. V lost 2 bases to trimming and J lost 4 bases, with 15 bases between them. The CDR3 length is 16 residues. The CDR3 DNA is TGTGCCAGCAGTGAATACCGGGGGGCGGGAGGAAACACCATATATTTT. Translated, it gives CASSEYRGAGGNTIYF.

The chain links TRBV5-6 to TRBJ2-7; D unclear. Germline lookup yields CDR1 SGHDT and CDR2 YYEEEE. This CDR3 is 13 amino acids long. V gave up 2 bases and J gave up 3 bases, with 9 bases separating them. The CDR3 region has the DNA TGTGCCAGCAGCTTTGTCTCCCTCTACGAGCAGTACTTC. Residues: CASSFVSLYEQYF.

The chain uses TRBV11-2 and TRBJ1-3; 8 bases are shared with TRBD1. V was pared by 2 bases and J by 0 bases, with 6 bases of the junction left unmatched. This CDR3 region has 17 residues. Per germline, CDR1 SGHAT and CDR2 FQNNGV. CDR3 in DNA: TGTGCCAGCAGCTTATGGACAGGGACCTACTCTGGAAACACCATATATTTT. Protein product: CASSLWTGTYSGNTIYF.

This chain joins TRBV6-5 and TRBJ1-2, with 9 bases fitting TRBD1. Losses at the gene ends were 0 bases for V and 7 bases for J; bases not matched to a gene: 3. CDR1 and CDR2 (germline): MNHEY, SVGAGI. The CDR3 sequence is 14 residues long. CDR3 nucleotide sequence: TGTGCCAGCAGTTACTCGTGGACAGGGGTTGGCTACACCTTC. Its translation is CASSYSWTGVGYTF.

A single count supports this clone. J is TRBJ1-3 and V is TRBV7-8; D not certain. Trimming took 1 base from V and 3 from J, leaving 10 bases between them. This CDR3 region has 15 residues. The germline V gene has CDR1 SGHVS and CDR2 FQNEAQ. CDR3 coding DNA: TGTGCCAGCAGCTTAGAATCTGGGCTTGGAAACACCATATATTTT. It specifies CASSLESGLGNTIYF.

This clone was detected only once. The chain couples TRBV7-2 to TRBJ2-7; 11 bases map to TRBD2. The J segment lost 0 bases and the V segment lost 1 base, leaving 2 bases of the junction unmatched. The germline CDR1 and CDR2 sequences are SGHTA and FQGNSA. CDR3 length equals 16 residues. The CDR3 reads CASSLVAGGTSYEQYF. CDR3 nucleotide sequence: TGTGCCAGCAGCTTAGTAGCGGGAGGGACCTCCTACGAGCAGTACTTC.

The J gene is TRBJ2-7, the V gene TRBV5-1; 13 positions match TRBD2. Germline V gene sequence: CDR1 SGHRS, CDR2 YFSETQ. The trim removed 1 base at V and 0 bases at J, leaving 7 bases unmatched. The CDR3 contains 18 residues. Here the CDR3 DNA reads TGCGCCAGCAGCTTGACCGGACTAGCGGGAGAGAGCTCCTACGAGCAGTACTTC. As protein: CASSLTGLAGESSYEQYF.

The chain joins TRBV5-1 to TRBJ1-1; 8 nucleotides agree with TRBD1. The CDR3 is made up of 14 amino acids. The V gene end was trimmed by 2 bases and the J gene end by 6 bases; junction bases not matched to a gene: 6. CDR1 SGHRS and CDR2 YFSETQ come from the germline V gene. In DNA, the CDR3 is TGCGCCAGCAGCTTCAATGACAGGGGCGCTGAAGCTTTCTTT. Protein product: CASSFNDRGAEAFF.

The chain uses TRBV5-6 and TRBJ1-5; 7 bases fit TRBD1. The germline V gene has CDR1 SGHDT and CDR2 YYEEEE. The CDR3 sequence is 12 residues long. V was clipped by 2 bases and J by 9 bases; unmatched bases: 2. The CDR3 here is CASSFYRGPQHF. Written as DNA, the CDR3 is TGTGCCAGCAGCTTTTACAGGGGGCCCCAGCATTTT. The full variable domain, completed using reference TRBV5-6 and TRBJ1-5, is DAGVTQSPTHLIKTRGQQVTLRCSPKSGHDTVSWYQQALGQGPQFIFQYYEEEERQRGNFPDRFSGHQFPNYSSELNVNALLLGDSALYLCASSFYRGPQHFGDGTRLSIL.

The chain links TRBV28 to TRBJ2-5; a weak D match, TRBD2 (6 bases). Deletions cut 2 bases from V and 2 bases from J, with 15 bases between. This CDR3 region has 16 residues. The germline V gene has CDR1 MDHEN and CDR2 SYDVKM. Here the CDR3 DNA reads TGTGCCAGCAGTTTAAGCAGGAGGGGAGGACAAGAGACCCAGTACTTC. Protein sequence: CASSLSRRGGQETQYF. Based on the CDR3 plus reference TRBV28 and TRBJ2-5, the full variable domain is DVKVTQSSRYLVKRTGEKVFLECVQDMDHENMFWYRQDPGLGLRLIYFSYDVKMKEKGDIPEGYSVSREKKERFSLILESASTNQTSMYLCASSLSRRGGQETQYFGPGTRLLVL.

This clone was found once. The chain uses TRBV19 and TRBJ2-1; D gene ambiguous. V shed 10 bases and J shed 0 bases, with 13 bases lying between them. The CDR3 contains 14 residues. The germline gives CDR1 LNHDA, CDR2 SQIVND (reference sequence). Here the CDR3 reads CATSSWSSYNEQFF. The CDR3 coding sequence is TGTGCCACATCGAGCTGGAGCTCCTACAATGAGCAGTTCTTC.

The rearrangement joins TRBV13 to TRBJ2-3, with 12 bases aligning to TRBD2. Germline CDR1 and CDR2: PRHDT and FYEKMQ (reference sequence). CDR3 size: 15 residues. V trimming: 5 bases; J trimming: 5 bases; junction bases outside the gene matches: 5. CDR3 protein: CASSPGTSGLDTQYF. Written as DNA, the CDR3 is TGTGCCAGCAGCCCAGGGACTAGCGGGCTAGATACGCAGTATTTT.